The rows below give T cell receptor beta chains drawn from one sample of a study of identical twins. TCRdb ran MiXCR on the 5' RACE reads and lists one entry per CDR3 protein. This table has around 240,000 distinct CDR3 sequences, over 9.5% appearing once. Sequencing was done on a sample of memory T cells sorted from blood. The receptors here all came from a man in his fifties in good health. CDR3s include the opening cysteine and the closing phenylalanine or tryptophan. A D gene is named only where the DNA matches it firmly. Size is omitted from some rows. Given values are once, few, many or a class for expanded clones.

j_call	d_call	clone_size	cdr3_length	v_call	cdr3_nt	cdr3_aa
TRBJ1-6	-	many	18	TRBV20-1	TGCAGTGCTGAGGGTGCCGGGGGTTGGATCTCCTATAATTCACCCCTCCACTTT	CSAEGAGGWISYNSPLHF
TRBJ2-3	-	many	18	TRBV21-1	TGTGCCAGCAGCAATACCTTTCCTAGCGGGAGGGCCACAGATACGCAGTATTTT	CASSNTFPSGRATDTQYF
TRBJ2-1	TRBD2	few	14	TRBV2	TGTGCCAGCAGAGCGGGAGATATTTACAATGAGCAGTTCTTC	CASRAGDIYNEQFF
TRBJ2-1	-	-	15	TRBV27	TGTGCCAGCAGTTTATATGGTGGGGCATACAATGAGCAGTTCTTC	CASSLYGGAYNEQFF
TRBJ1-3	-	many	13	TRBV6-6	TGTGCCAGCAGCCACCCCGAGGGGTACACCATATATTTT	CASSHPEGYTIYF
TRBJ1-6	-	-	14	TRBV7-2	TGTGCCAGCAGCTTATTAGCCGGCCTTCAGGACCTCCACTTT	CASSLLAGLQDLHF
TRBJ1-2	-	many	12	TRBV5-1	TGCGCCAGCAGCTTGGCCGAAAGTGGCTACACCTTC	CASSLAESGYTF
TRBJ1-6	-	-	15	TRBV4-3	TGCGCCAGCAGCCAAGAAAGGAGGGAGAATTCACCCCTCCACTTT	CASSQERRENSPLHF
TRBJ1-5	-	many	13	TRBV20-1	TGCAGTTCCCACTCAGGAAGCAATCAGCCCCAGCATTTT	CSSHSGSNQPQHF
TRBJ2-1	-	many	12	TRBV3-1	TGTGCCAGCAGCCACCCTATGAGTGAGCAGTTCTTC	CASSHPMSEQFF
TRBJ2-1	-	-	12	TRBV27	TGTGCCAGCAGCCATAGAGGGCATGAGCAGTTCTTC	CASSHRGHEQFF
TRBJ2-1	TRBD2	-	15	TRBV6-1	TGTGCCAGCAGCAGGACTAGCTCTCGGGCCCTTGAGCAGTTCTTC	CASSRTSSRALEQFF
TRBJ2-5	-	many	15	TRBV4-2	TGTGCCAGCAGCCAAGGCCCGGCCCCAGGGTCGACCCAGTACTTC	CASSQGPAPGSTQYF
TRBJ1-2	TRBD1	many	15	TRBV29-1	TGCAGCTGTTCATCAGGGGGGGACGGAGGCTATGGCTACACCTTC	CSCSSGGDGGYGYTF
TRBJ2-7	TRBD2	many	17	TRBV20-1	TGCAGTGCTAGAGATGTTCTTGGACTAGCGAGATCCTACGAGCAGTACTTC	CSARDVLGLARSYEQYF
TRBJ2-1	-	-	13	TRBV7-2	TGTGCCAGCAGCCTCCAGGACAGCGGTGAGCAGTTCTTC	CASSLQDSGEQFF
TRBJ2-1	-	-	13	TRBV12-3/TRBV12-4	TGTGCCAGCAGACTAGATATTTACAATGAGCAGTTCTTC	CASRLDIYNEQFF
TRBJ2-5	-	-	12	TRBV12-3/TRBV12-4	TGTGCCAGCAGTTTAAGAAAAGAGACCCAGTACTTC	CASSLRKETQYF
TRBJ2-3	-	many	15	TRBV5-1	TGCGCCAGCAGCTTGGGGACTCTAAGCACAGATACGCAGTATTTT	CASSLGTLSTDTQYF
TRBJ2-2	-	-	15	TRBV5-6	-	CASSRTENTGELFFF
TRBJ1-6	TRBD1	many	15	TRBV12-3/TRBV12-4	TGTGCCAGCAGTACAAGCAGACAGGGGAATTCACCCCTCCACTTT	CASSTSRQGNSPLHF
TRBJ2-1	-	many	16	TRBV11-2	TGTGCCAGCAGCTCATACAGGGGAGGCTCCTACAATGAGCAGTTCTTC	CASSSYRGGSYNEQFF
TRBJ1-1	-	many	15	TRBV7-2	TGTGCCAGCAGCTTGGACACAGGGCTGGGCACTGAAGCTTTCTTT	CASSLDTGLGTEAFF
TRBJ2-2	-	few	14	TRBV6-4	TGTGCCAGCACAGACAGTATCCCAACCGGGGAGCTGTTTTTT	CASTDSIPTGELFF
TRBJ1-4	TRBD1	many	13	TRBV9	TGTGCCAGCAGCGGGACAGGGTATGAAAAACTGTTTTTT	CASSGTGYEKLFF
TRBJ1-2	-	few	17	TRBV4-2	TGTGCCAGCAGCCAAGACCTTCGACAGCACGATAACTATGGCTACACCTTC	CASSQDLRQHDNYGYTF
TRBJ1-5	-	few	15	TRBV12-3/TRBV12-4	TGTGCCAGCAGTTTAGTGGGGGCTAGCAATCAGCCCCAGCATTTT	CASSLVGASNQPQHF
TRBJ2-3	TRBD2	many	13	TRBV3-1	TGTGCCAGCAGCCAAGTGGTTAGCGGGATCCAGTATTTT	CASSQVVSGIQYF
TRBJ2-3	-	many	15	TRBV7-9	TGTGCCAGCAGCCCCAGGGGTAGCGGCACAGATACGCAGTATTTT	CASSPRGSGTDTQYF
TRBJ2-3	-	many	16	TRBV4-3	TGCGCCAGCAGCCAAGAAAGAACTAGCTCAGGAGATACGCAGTATTTT	CASSQERTSSGDTQYF
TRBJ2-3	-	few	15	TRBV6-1	TGTGCCAGCAGTACGGTGGGAGGTTACACAGATACGCAGTATTTT	CASSTVGGYTDTQYF
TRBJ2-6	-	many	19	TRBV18	TGTGCCAGCTCACCAAGGATACCAGGACAGACCTCTGGGGCCAACGTCCTGACTTTC	CASSPRIPGQTSGANVLTF
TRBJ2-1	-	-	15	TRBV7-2	TGTGCCAGCAGCGAAGGAGGGGTAGGGCACAATGAGCAGTTCTTC	CASSEGGVGHNEQFF
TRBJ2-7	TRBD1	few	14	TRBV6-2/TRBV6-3	TGTGCCAGCAGTATTCAGGGGGCAGGCGACGAGCAGTACTTC	CASSIQGAGDEQYF
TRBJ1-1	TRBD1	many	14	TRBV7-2	TGTGCCAGCAGCTTAGCCCCGGGACAGGGGGCAACTTTCTTT	CASSLAPGQGATFF
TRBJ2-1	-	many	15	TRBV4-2	-	CASSQDMFAGGSMFF
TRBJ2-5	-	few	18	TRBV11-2	TGTGCCAGCCTCCCGGGACAGGCTTCCCCTTGGGGAGGGGAGACCCAGTACTTC	CASLPGQASPWGGETQYF
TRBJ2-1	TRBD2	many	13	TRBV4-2	TGTGCCAGCAATCGGGGGACTAACAATGAGCAGTTCTTC	CASNRGTNNEQFF
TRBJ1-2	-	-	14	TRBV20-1	TGCAGTGCTAGGTACTACAGGGAGGCTAGTGGCTACACCTTC	CSARYYREASGYTF